The clone carrying this T cell receptor beta chain was picked up many times. The antigen remains unidentified. The CDR3 length is 15 residues. A sample-barcoded 5' primer and a J-beta primer mix were used in a second PCR of about 7 to 11 cycles. TCRdb recomputed calls from the 5' RACE reads with MiXCR, one row per CDR3 protein. The repertoire holds 750,000 to 950,000 distinct CDR3 sequences, with 25% to 30% as singletons. These data are taken from a study of blood T cells in healthy people across ages. Whole-study results and caveats: One million T cells yielded diversity estimates that were considered underestimates. Percentage of naive T cells showed a strong correlation with TCR beta diversity.

The sample was also linked to a second study, of T cells of mothers and their children. That report notes: Addition of sample barcodes and 2-4 random nucleotides occurred through the M1S primer of the second PCR.

This sequence was found in a woman aged 40 to 55 in good health. Specimen: blood. The rearrangement links TRBV12-2 to TRBJ2-7. TRBV12-2 is a recognized pseudogene. The DNA for the CDR3 is TGTGCAAGTCGCTTTGTCGGGGATTTCTCCTACGAGCAGTACTTC. Amino acids: CASRFVGDFSYEQYF.